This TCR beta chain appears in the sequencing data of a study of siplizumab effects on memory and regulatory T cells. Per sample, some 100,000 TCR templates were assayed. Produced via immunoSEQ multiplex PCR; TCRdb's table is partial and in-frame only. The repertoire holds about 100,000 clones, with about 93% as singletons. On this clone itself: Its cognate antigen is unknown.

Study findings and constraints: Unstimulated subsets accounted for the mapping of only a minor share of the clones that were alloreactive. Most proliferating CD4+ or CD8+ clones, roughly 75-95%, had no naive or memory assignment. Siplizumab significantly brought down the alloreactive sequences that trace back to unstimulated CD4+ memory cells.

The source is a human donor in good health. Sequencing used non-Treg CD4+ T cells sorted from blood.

As DNA, the CDR3 is TGTGCCAGCAAGGACACCCGTGGGGCAGATACGCAGTATTTT. It specifies CASKDTRGADTQYF. This chain joins TRBV6-6 and TRBJ2-3; weak D call: TRBD1 (5 bases). Germline loops: CDR1 MNHNY, CDR2 SVGAGI (reference sequence). V was cut by 7 bases and J by 4 bases, with 15 bases left in between. CDR3 length: 14 residues.